The 21 T cell receptor beta chains listed next were all sequenced from one sample in a study of blood T cell repertoires in COVID-19. Sequencing was performed with immunoSEQ multiplex PCR; in TCRdb, only in-frame clones are kept and a portion is missing. This table has 150,000 to 200,000 clones, approximately 80% appearing once. Sequencing was carried out using peripheral blood. The receptor set was obtained from a woman aged 40 to 50 with COVID-19, enrolled during active disease.

This clone showed up just once. The CDR3 coding sequence is TGTGCCAGCAGCTTAGCCCCTAGCGGGGGGGCCGGAGAGACCCAGTACTTC. Protein product: CASSLAPSGGAGETQYF. The chain uses TRBV7-6 and TRBJ2-5, with 12 bases lining up with TRBD2. The CDR3 runs to 17 residues. Losses at the gene ends were 0 bases for V and 4 bases for J; bases not matched to a gene: 6. CDR1 and CDR2 (germline): SGHVS, FNYEAQ.

The genes are TRBV2 and TRBJ2-1; maybe TRBD2 (5 bases). Deletions cut 2 bases from V and 8 bases from J, with 7 bases between. Germline loops: CDR1 SNHLY, CDR2 FYNNEI. The CDR3 sequence is 12 residues long. This CDR3 is CASSERGYEQFF. The CDR3 nucleotides read TGTGCCAGCAGTGAACGCGGGTATGAGCAGTTCTTC.

The CDR3 DNA is TGCAGCGTTGAATCCGGGACAGAAGAAGCTTTCTTT. Its protein product is CSVESGTEEAFF. The chain combines TRBV29-1 with TRBJ1-1, with TRBD1 matching over 7 bases. The germline CDR1 and CDR2 sequences are SQVTM and ANQGSEA. Trimming removed 2 bases from V and 8 bases from J; junction bases left unmatched: 5. The CDR3 totals 12 residues.

The chain couples TRBV28 to TRBJ2-7; the D gene is possibly TRBD2 (5 bases). V lost 7 bases and J 3 bases, leaving 13 bases between the germline ends. This CDR3 is built from 13 residues. CDR1 is MDHEN and CDR2 is SYDVKM in the germline V gene. CDR3: CASTFTGLYEQYF. CDR3 in DNA: TGTGCCAGCACCTTTACCGGACTCTACGAGCAGTACTTC.

Written as DNA, the CDR3 is TGTGCCAGTAGTATCTGGCGGGGGGTTCAGTACTTC. Protein sequence: CASSIWRGVQYF. V and J are TRBV19 and TRBJ2-4, with 8 positions matching TRBD2. V lost 3 bases, J lost 11 bases, and 3 bases stayed unmatched. The CDR3 runs to 12 residues. CDR1 is LNHDA, CDR2 SQIVND, per germline (reference sequence).

This sequence joins TRBV27 and TRBJ1-1, with 8 bases identical to TRBD1. The germline CDR1 and CDR2 sequences are MNHEY and SMNVEV (reference sequence). Trimming at V came to 5 bases and at J to 8 bases, leaving 4 bases not matched to a gene. There are 12 residues in the CDR3. Written as DNA, the CDR3 is TGTGCCAGCAGTGAGCGACAGGGGGAAGCTTTCTTT. Protein product: CASSERQGEAFF.

The rearrangement uses TRBV5-4 and TRBJ1-1, with D possibly matching TRBD1 (6 bases). Germline loops: CDR1 SGHNT, CDR2 YYREEE (reference sequence). The CDR3 covers 15 residues. The germline V and J ends were trimmed by 4 bases and 4 bases, with 17 bases remaining between them. This CDR3 reads CASSLPLGHATEAFF. CDR3 bases: TGTGCCAGCAGCCTACCGTTGGGACACGCCACTGAAGCTTTCTTT.

This clone came up a few times. The J gene is TRBJ2-1, the V gene TRBV7-3; TRBD2 agrees at 13 bases. The CDR3 totals 15 residues. V lost 3 bases, J lost 8 bases, and 4 bases stayed unmatched. Germline values: CDR1 SGHTA, CDR2 FQGTGA. DNA of the CDR3: TGTGCCAGCAGCTTTACTAGCGGGGGGGCACATGAGCAGTTCTTC. Translation: CASSFTSGGAHEQFF. The whole variable domain, filled in from reference TRBV7-3 and TRBJ2-1, reads GAGVSQTPSNKVTEKGKYVELRCDPISGHTALYWYRQSLGQGPEFLIYFQGTGAADDSGLPNDRFFAVRPEGSVSTLKIQRTERGDSAVYLCASSFTSGGAHEQFFGPGTRLTVL.

The CDR3: CASSSGTSGGSEQFF. Here the CDR3 DNA reads TGTGCCAGCAGCTCGGGGACTAGCGGGGGGAGTGAGCAGTTCTTC. This rearrangement joins TRBV5-4 to TRBJ2-1; 15 bases are shared with TRBD2. Germline-derived CDR1 and CDR2 are SGHNT and YYREEE (reference sequence). This CDR3 has 15 residues. V trimming: 3 bases; J trimming: 9 bases; junction bases outside the gene matches: 4.

The table lists this clone with a count of one. This rearrangement joins TRBV19 to TRBJ2-7, with TRBD2 identical over 7 bases. Germline loops: CDR1 LNHDA, CDR2 SQIVND (reference sequence). The trim removed 6 bases at V and 0 bases at J, leaving 5 bases unmatched. The CDR3 consists of 14 residues. CDR3 DNA sequence: TGTGCCAGTAGACTAGCGTCTAGCTCCTACGAGCAGTACTTC. This encodes CASRLASSSYEQYF.

V usage is TRBV30 and J usage is TRBJ2-3; the D is unclear. The CDR3 has 12 residues. The germline gives CDR1 GTSNPN, CDR2 SVGIG (reference sequence). V was cut by 2 bases and J by 4 bases, with 7 bases left in between. CDR3 DNA: TGTGCCTGGAGTCCCCGGGCAGATACGCAGTATTTT. Amino acids: CAWSPRADTQYF.

This sequence joins TRBV10-1 and TRBJ2-1; TRBD1 matches 9 bases. V dropped 6 bases and J dropped 8; count of bases not matched to a gene: 11. This CDR3 contains 15 residues. Per germline, CDR1 WNHNN and CDR2 SYGVQD (reference sequence). Here the CDR3 reads CASSPVGTGFDEQFF. The DNA of the CDR3 is TGCGCCAGCAGCCCAGTTGGGACAGGGTTTGATGAGCAGTTCTTC.

The V gene is TRBV5-6, the J gene TRBJ1-2, with 9 bases identical to TRBD1. CDR1 and CDR2 (germline): SGHDT, YYEEEE. V dropped 0 bases and J dropped 4; count of bases not matched to a gene: 1. The CDR3 runs to 14 residues. CDR3 in amino acids: CASSLDRGLYGYTF. The CDR3 DNA reads as TGTGCCAGCAGCTTGGACAGGGGGCTCTATGGCTACACCTTC.

This chain uses TRBV5-6 with TRBJ1-2, with D perhaps matching TRBD1 (5 bases). From germline, CDR1 is SGHDT and CDR2 YYEEEE. The CDR3 spans 14 residues. V was clipped by 3 bases and J by 6 bases, with 15 bases between them. CDR3 region: CASSWGSGSHGYTF. As DNA, the CDR3 is TGTGCCAGCAGCTGGGGGAGCGGGTCCCATGGCTACACCTTC.

The chain links TRBV7-9 to TRBJ1-1; D is unresolved. The CDR3 consists of 15 residues. Trimming stripped 4 bases from V and 0 bases from J, with 12 bases between. Germline CDR1 reads SEHNR; CDR2 reads FQNEAQ (reference sequence). CDR3 DNA: TGTGCCAGCAGCTACCGGGGTCGCGTGAACACTGAAGCTTTCTTT. It is translated as CASSYRGRVNTEAFF.

The chain recombines TRBV9 with TRBJ2-1, with 10 nucleotides matching TRBD1. Per the germline V gene, CDR1 is SGDLS and CDR2 is YYNGEE. V trimming: 2 bases; J trimming: 5 bases; junction bases outside the gene matches: 4. The CDR3 is 15 residues long. DNA for the CDR3: TGTGCCAGCAGCGTGGGACAGGGGAATAACAATGAGCAGTTCTTC. Its translation is CASSVGQGNNNEQFF.

Here the CDR3 DNA reads TGTGCCAGCAGCTTAGGGGACAGGGGCAGAAGCACAGATACGCAGTATTTT. It codes for CASSLGDRGRSTDTQYF. The genes are TRBV7-9 and TRBJ2-3, with TRBD1 identical over 10 bases. Trimming removed 1 base from V and 0 bases from J; junction bases left unmatched: 4. Germline values: CDR1 SEHNR, CDR2 FQNEAQ (reference sequence). CDR3 length: 17 amino acids.

V is TRBV11-2 and J is TRBJ2-2, with 13 bases lining up with TRBD2. The ends lost 4 bases at V and 0 bases at J; junction bases unmatched: 8. The CDR3 is made up of 19 amino acids. Per germline, CDR1 SGHAT and CDR2 FQNNGV. The CDR3 sequence is CASSSGTSGTIANTGELFF. CDR3 DNA: TGTGCCAGCAGCTCCGGGACTAGCGGGACAATCGCGAACACCGGGGAGCTGTTTTTT.

The chain recombines TRBV9 with TRBJ2-1; 9 bases fit TRBD2. CDR3 size: 15 residues. Germline CDR1 is SGDLS and CDR2 is YYNGEE. V lost 3 bases to trimming and J lost 9 bases; unmatched junction nucleotides: 10. CDR3 DNA sequence: TGTGCCAGCAGCGCCCGCGCGGGGGGGCTTTCTGAGCAGTTCTTC. This gives the protein CASSARAGGLSEQFF.

This chain links TRBV28 with TRBJ1-5; TRBD1 is a possible D gene (5 bases). Trimming stripped 7 bases from V and 2 bases from J, with 15 bases between. The CDR3 runs to 15 residues. CDR1 and CDR2 (germline): MDHEN, SYDVKM. Here the CDR3 reads CASIAGGSRNQPQHF. The CDR3 DNA sequence: TGTGCCAGCATCGCGGGGGGGAGTCGCAATCAGCCCCAGCATTTT.

The V call is TRBV15, the J call TRBJ2-1; D is perhaps TRBD2 (5 bases). The V end lost 0 bases, the J end lost 8 bases, and 11 bases lay between the germline ends. The CDR3 runs to 14 residues. Germline V lookup: CDR1 LNHNV, CDR2 YYDKDF (reference sequence). The CDR3, as DNA: TGTGCCACCAGCAGAGATCGAGGGAACCATGAGCAGTTCTTC. As protein: CATSRDRGNHEQFF.